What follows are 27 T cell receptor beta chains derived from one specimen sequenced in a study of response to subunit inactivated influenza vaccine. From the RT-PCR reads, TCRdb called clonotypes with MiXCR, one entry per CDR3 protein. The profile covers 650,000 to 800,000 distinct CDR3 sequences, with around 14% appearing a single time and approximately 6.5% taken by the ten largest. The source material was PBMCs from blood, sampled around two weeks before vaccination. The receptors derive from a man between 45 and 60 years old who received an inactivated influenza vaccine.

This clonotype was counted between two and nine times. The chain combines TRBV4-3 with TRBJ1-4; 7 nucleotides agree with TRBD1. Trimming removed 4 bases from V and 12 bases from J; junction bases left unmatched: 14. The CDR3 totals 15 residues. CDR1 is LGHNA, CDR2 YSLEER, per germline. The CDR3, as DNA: TGCGCCAGCAGCCGAGTTCAACAGGGGCCCGGGGAACTGTTTTTT. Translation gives CASSRVQQGPGELFF.

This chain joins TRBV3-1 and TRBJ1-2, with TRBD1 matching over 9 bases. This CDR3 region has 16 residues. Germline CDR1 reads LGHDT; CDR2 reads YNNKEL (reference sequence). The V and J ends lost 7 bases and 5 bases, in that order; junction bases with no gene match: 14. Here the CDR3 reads CASTLTGGSNRYGYTF. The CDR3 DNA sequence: TGTGCCAGCACCTTGACAGGGGGTAGTAATCGGTATGGCTACACCTTC.

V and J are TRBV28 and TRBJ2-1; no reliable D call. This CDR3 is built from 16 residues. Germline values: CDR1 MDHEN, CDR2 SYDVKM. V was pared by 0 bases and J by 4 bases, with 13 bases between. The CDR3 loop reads CASSLWGSHLYNEQFF. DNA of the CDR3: TGTGCCAGCAGTTTATGGGGTAGCCACCTGTACAATGAGCAGTTCTTC.

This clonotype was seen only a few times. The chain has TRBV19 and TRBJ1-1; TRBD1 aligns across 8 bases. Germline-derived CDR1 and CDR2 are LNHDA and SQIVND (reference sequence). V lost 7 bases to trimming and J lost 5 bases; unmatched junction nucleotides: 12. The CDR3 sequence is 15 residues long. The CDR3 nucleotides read TGTGCCAGTATTGTTCAGGGGGCGTCTCGGACTGAAGCTTTCTTT. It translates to CASIVQGASRTEAFF.

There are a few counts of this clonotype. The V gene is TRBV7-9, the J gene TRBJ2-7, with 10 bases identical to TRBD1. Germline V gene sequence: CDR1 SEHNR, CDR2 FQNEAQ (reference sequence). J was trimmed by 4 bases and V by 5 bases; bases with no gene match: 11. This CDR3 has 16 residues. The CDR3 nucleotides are TGTGCCAGCAGCGCGTGGGACAGGGGCTCAACGTACGAGCAGTACTTC. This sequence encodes CASSAWDRGSTYEQYF.

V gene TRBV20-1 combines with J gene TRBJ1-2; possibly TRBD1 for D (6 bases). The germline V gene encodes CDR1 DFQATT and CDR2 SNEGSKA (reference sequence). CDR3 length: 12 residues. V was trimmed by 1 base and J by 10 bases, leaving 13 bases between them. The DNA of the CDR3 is TGCAGTGCTAGAGTTCCAGGGGCCACCTACACCTTC. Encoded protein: CSARVPGATYTF.

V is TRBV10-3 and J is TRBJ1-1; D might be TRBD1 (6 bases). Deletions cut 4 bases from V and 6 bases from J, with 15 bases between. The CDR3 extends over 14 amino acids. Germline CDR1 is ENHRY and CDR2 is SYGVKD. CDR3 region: CAISVQGTKAEAFF. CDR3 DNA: TGTGCCATCAGTGTTCAGGGGACGAAGGCTGAAGCTTTCTTT.

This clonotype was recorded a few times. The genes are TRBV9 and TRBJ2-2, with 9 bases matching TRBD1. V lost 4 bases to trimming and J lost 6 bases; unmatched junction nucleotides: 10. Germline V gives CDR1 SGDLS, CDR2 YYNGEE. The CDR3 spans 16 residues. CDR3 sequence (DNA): TGTGCCAGCAGCCTTTCTGGGACAGGGCCGGCCGGGGAGCTGTTTTTT. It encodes CASSLSGTGPAGELFF.

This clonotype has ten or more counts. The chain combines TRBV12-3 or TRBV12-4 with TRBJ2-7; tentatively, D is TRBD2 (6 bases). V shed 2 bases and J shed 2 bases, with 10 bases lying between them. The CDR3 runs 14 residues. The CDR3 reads CASSLMAGTYEQYF. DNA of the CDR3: TGTGCCAGCAGTTTAATGGCGGGGACCTACGAGCAGTACTTC.

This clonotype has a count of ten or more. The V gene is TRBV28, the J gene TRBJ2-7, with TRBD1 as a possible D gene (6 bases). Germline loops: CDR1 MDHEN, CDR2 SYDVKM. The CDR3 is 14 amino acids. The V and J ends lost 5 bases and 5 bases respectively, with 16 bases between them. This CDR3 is CASSPTDSIHEQYF. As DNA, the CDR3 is TGTGCCAGCAGTCCTACGGACAGTATCCACGAGCAGTACTTC.

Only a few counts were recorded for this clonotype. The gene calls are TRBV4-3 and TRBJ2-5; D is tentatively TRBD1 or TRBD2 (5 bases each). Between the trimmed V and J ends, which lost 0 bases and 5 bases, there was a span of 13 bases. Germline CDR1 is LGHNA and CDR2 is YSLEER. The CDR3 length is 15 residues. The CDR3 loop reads CASSQDGDQRETQYF. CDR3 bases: TGCGCCAGCAGCCAAGATGGGGACCAGAGGGAGACCCAGTACTTC.

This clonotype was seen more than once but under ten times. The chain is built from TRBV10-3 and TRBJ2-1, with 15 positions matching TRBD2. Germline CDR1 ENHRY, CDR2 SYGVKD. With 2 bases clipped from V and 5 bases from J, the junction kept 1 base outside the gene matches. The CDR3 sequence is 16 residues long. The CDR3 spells CAISEGLAGGDNEQFF. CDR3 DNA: TGTGCCATCAGTGAGGGACTAGCGGGAGGGGACAATGAGCAGTTCTTC.

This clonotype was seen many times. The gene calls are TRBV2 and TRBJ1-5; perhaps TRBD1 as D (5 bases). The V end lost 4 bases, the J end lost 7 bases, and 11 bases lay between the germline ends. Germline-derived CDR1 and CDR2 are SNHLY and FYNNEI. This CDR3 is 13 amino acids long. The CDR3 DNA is TGTGCCAGCAGTGTCAGCAGGGACCAGCCCCAGCATTTT. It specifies CASSVSRDQPQHF. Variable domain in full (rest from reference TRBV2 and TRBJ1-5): EPEVTQTPSHQVTQMGQEVILRCVPISNHLYFYWYRQILGQKVEFLVSFYNNEISEKSEIFDDQFSVERPDGSNFTLKIRSTKLEDSAMYFCASSVSRDQPQHFGDGTRLSIL.

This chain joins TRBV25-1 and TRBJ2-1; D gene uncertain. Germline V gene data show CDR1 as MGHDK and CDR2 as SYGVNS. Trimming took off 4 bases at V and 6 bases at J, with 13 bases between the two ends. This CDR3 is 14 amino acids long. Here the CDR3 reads CASSARTSINEQFF. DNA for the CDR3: TGTGCCAGCAGTGCGCGGACGTCCATCAATGAGCAGTTCTTC.

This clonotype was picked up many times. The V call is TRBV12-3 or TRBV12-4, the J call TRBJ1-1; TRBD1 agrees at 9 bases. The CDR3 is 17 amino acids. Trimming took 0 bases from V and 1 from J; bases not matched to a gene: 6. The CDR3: CASSLAGTGIKNTEAFF. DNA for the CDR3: TGTGCCAGCAGTTTAGCGGGGACAGGGATAAAGAACACTGAAGCTTTCTTT.

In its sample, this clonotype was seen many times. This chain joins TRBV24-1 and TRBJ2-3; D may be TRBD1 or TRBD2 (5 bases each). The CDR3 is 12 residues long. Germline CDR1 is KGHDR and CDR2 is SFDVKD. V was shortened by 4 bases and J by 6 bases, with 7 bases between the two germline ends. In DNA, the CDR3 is TGTGCCACCAGTGAGGGGACGGATACGCAGTATTTT. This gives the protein CATSEGTDTQYF.

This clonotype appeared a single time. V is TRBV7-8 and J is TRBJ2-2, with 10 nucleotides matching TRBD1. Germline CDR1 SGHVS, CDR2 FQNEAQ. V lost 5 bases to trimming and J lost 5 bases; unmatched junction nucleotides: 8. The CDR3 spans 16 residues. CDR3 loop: CASSRKGDRGTGELFF. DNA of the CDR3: TGTGCCAGCAGCCGTAAGGGGGACAGGGGTACCGGGGAGCTGTTTTTT.

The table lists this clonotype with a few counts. CDR3 sequence: CASSLDRTSGYEQYF. CDR3 DNA: TGTGCCAGCAGCTTAGATAGGACTAGCGGGTACGAGCAGTACTTC. The J gene is TRBJ2-7, the V gene TRBV11-2, with 11 nucleotides matching TRBD2. CDR3 length: 15 amino acids. CDR1 SGHAT and CDR2 FQNNGV come from the germline V gene. The J segment lost 4 bases and the V segment lost 0 bases, leaving 2 bases of the junction unmatched.

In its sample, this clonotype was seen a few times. Written as DNA, the CDR3 is TGTGCCAGCACTCTAGGGGGGCTCTCTGGAAACACCATATATTTT. Its translation is CASTLGGLSGNTIYF. This sequence joins TRBV25-1 and TRBJ1-3; tentative D call: TRBD1 (6 bases). The length of the CDR3 is 15 residues. Germline V lookup: CDR1 MGHDK, CDR2 SYGVNS. V lost 7 bases to trimming and J lost 0 bases, with 13 bases between them.

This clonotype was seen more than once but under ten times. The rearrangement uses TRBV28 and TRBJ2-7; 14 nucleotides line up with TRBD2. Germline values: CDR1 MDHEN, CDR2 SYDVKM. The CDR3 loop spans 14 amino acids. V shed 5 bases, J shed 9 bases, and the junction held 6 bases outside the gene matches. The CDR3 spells CASSPTSGRALQYF. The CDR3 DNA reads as TGTGCCAGCAGTCCGACTAGCGGGAGGGCGTTGCAGTACTTC.

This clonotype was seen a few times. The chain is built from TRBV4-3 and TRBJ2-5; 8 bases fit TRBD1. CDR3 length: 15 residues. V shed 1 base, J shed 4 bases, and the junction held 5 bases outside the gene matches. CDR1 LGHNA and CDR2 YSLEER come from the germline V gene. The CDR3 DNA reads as TGCGCCAGCAGCCAAGGGACAGGGCGGGGAGAGACCCAGTACTTC. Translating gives CASSQGTGRGETQYF.

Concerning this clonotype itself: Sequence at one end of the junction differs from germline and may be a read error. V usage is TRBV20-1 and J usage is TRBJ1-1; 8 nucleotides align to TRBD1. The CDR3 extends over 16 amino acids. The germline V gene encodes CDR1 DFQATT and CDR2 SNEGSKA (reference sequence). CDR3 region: CSASPGTGFMNTEALF. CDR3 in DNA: TGCAGTGCTAGCCCCGGGACAGGCTTCATGAACACTGAAGCTCTCTTT.

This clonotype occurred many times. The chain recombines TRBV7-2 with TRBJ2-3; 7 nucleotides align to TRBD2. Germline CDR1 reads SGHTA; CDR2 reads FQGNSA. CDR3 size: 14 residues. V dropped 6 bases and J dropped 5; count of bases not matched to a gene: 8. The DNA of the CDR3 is TGTGCCAGCAGGAGGACCGGGGGGATAGATACGCAGTATTTT. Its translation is CASRRTGGIDTQYF.

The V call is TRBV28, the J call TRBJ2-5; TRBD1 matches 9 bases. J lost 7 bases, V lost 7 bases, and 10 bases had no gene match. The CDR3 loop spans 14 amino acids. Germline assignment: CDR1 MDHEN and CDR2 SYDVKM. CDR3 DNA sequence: TGTGCCAGCACGCCACAGGGGGCGATAGGGACCCAGTACTTC. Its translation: CASTPQGAIGTQYF.

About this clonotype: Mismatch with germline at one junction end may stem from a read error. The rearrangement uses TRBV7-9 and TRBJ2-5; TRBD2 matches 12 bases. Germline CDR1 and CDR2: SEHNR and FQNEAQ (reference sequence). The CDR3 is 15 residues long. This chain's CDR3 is CASSLGTSGQGTQYF. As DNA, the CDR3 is TGTGCCAGCAGTTTAGGGACTAGCGGGCAAGGGACCCAGTACTTC. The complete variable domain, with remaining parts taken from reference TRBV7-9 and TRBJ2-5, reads DTGVSQNPRHKITKRGQNVTFRCDPISEHNRLYWYRQTLGQGPEFLTYFQNEAQLEKSRLLSDRFSAERPKGSFSTLEIQRTEQGDSAMYLCASSLGTSGQGTQYFGPGTRLLVL.

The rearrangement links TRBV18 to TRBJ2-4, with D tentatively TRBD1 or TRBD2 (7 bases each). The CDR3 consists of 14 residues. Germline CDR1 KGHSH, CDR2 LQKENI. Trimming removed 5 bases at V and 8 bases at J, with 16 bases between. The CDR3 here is CASSSRQGGDIQYF. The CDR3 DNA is TGTGCCAGCTCATCCAGACAGGGAGGGGACATTCAGTACTTC.

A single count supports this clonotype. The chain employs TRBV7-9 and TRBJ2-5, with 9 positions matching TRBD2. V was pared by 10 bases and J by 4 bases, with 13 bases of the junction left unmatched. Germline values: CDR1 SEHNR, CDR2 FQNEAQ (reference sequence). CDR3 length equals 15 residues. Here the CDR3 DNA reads TGTGCCATAAACGTGGGGGAGCGGGGGGCAGAGACCCAGTACTTC. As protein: CAINVGERGAETQYF. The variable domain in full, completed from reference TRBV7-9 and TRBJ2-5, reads DTGVSQNPRHKITKRGQNVTFRCDPISEHNRLYWYRQTLGQGPEFLTYFQNEAQLEKSRLLSDRFSAERPKGSFSTLEIQRTEQGDSAMYLCAINVGERGAETQYFGPGTRLLVL.